The rows below give T cell receptor beta chains drawn from one sample of a study of sequential checkpoint blockade in melanoma. Assay used: immunoSEQ multiplex PCR; TCRdb lists only in-frame clones, some missing. The data contain approximately 5,700 clones, under 60% of them singletons. The input for sequencing was CD8+ T cells sorted from blood (inferred from file names), taken from a patient given nivolumab and ipilimumab in sequence. Receptors were obtained from a human donor with melanoma. CDR3s include the opening cysteine and the closing phenylalanine or tryptophan. The D gene is left open where the match is weak. For some rows the clone size is stated as once, few or many, or as a class when expanded; others skip it.

D gene,V gene,clone size,J gene,CDR3 DNA,CDR3 protein
TRBD2,TRBV27,once,TRBJ2-7,TGTGCCAGCAGTTTAAGGCGACAGGCGGGGGGGGAGCAGTACTTC,CASSLRRQAGGEQYF
-,TRBV28,-,TRBJ1-1,TGTGCCAGCAGCCGTGTCACTGAAGCTTTCTTT,CASSRVTEAFF
TRBD2,TRBV19,-,TRBJ2-1,TGTGCCAGTAGTATTTTAGCGGGGAGCTCCTACAATGAGCAGTTCTTC,CASSILAGSSYNEQFF
-,TRBV5-4,-,TRBJ2-2,TGTGCCAGCAGCACCCCTGGAGCGTCCACCGGGGAGCTGTTTTTT,CASSTPGASTGELFF
TRBD1,TRBV28,-,TRBJ1-1,TGTGCCAGCACTCCAGGGGGCAGGGCGGACACTGAAGCTTTCTTT,CASTPGGRADTEAFF
TRBD1,TRBV4-1,-,TRBJ2-7,TGCGCCAGCAGCCTCTCCGGGACAGTCCTAGGGGAGCAGTACTTC,CASSLSGTVLGEQYF
TRBD1,TRBV18,-,TRBJ1-5,TGTGCCAGCTCACCGACCGGGACAGGCAATCAGCCCCAGCATTTT,CASSPTGTGNQPQHF
-,TRBV19,-,TRBJ2-3,TGTGCCAGTAGAAAGGTGCCAGGGGAGGATACGCAGTATTTT,CASRKVPGEDTQYF
TRBD1,TRBV4-3,medium-sized,TRBJ2-7,TGCGCCAGCAGCCAAGAGACAGGGACCTACGAGCAGTACTTC,CASSQETGTYEQYF
TRBD1,TRBV2,-,TRBJ2-5,TGTGCCAGCAGTGGGGGGACAGGGCTGTGGGAGACCCAGTACTTC,CASSGGTGLWETQYF
TRBD1,TRBV2,-,TRBJ1-1,TGTGCCAGCAGTGAAGGGACAGGGGACACTGAAGCTTTCTTT,CASSEGTGDTEAFF
-,TRBV15,-,TRBJ2-7,TGTGCCACCAGCACCTCCCGGGCCTACGAGCAGTACTTC,CATSTSRAYEQYF
-,TRBV18,-,TRBJ2-7,TGTGCCAGCTCACCCCCTAGTCCGGGCTACGAGCAGTACTTC,CASSPPSPGYEQYF
-,TRBV19,-,TRBJ2-7,TGTGCCAGTGCCGCCCAGCGGTCCTACGAGCAGTACTTC,CASAAQRSYEQYF
TRBD1,TRBV6-5,-,TRBJ1-2,TGTGCCACCGACCCGGGACAGGGGGGCTACACCTTC,CATDPGQGGYTF
-,TRBV19,few,TRBJ2-3,TGTGCCAGTAGTAGCGGTGTCACTAGCACAGATACGCAGTATTTT,CASSSGVTSTDTQYF
TRBD1,TRBV27,few,TRBJ2-7,TGTGCCAGCAGTTTATCAGGGGGCGGGGAGCAGTACTTC,CASSLSGGGEQYF
-,TRBV11-2,few,TRBJ2-7,TGTGCCAGCAGCTTCCAGGCCTTCTACGAGCAGTACTTC,CASSFQAFYEQYF
-,TRBV19,once,TRBJ1-2,TGTGCCAGTAGTTCGACCCACACGTCCGGGAGGGGCTACACCTTC,CASSSTHTSGRGYTF
-,TRBV2,-,TRBJ2-2,TGTGCCAGCAGTACACAGGGATGGGGTGGTCGTACCGGGGAGCTGTTTTTT,CASSTQGWGGRTGELFF
TRBD1,TRBV9,-,TRBJ2-3,TGTGCCAGCAGCCCAGGGACAGGGGTAAGGTGGACAGATACGCAGTATTTT,CASSPGTGVRWTDTQYF
TRBD1,TRBV28,-,TRBJ2-5,TGTGCCAGCAGTTTCCATGGGACAGAGTACCAAGAGACCCAGTACTTC,CASSFHGTEYQETQYF
TRBD2,TRBV7-8,-,TRBJ2-2,TGTGCCAGCAGCCCGCGGACTAGCGGGGGGCCTAACACCGGGGAGCTGTTTTTT,CASSPRTSGGPNTGELFF
-,TRBV28,few,TRBJ1-1,TGTGCCAGCAGCCCGGGCGGGGGCACTGAAGCTTTCTTT,CASSPGGGTEAFF
-,TRBV29-1,once,TRBJ2-7,TGCAGCGTTGAAGACAGGGGGAGGTCCTACGAGCAGTACTTC,CSVEDRGRSYEQYF
-,TRBV5-1,-,TRBJ1-1,TGCGCCAGCAGCCTTTACAGGGTGAACACTGAAGCTTTCTTT,CASSLYRVNTEAFF
-,TRBV4-2,-,TRBJ2-2,TGTGCCAGCAGCTTTTCGACAGGCGCCGTTACGAACACCGGGGAGCTGTTTTTT,CASSFSTGAVTNTGELFF
TRBD2,TRBV29-1,medium-sized,TRBJ2-1,TGCAGCGTTCGGGGGACTAGCGGGGTGGGGGAGCAGTTCTTC,CSVRGTSGVGEQFF
-,TRBV27,-,TRBJ2-7,TGTGCCAGCAGCCCGAAACCTCTTAGCTCCTACGAGCAGTACTTC,CASSPKPLSSYEQYF
TRBD1,TRBV7-6,-,TRBJ1-1,TGTGCCAGCAGCAAGACAGGGGAGAACACTGAAGCTTTCTTT,CASSKTGENTEAFF
TRBD2,TRBV7-7,-,TRBJ2-2,TGTGCTAGCAGCTTAGCGGCTAGCGGGGCACGCAGCGGGGAGCTGTTTTTT,CASSLAASGARSGELFF
TRBD1,TRBV15,-,TRBJ2-1,TGTGCCACCAGCCCCCGGACAGGGCGGAACGAGCAGTTCTTC,CATSPRTGRNEQFF
-,TRBV6-6,-,TRBJ2-5,TGTGCCAGCAGTTTCCCGGGACAAATCCAAGAGACCCAGTACTTC,CASSFPGQIQETQYF
TRBD1,TRBV4-3,-,TRBJ2-7,TGCGCCAGCAGCCAAGATGCAGGGGGCGGGTACGAGCAGTACTTC,CASSQDAGGGYEQYF
TRBD1,TRBV7-2,-,TRBJ2-2,TGTGCCAGCAGAGCTAGCGTGGGACAGGGTTCTTCGACCGGGGAGCTGTTTTTT,CASRASVGQGSSTGELFF
TRBD2,TRBV5-1,medium-sized,TRBJ2-1,TGCGCCAGCAGCGTCGAACTAGCGGTCTACAATGAGCAGTTCTTC,CASSVELAVYNEQFF
TRBD2,TRBV29-1,few,TRBJ2-7,TGCAGCGTTGAAGGGGATAGCGGGTCAGCCTACGAGCAGTACTTC,CSVEGDSGSAYEQYF
-,TRBV4-1,-,TRBJ2-1,TGCGCCAGCGGAACGGGGAAAAGCTCCTACAATGAGCAGTTCTTC,CASGTGKSSYNEQFF
TRBD1,TRBV7-2,medium-sized,TRBJ2-7,TGTGCCAGCAGCTCCCTCTGGGACAGGGGGAGGTACGAGCAGTACTTC,CASSSLWDRGRYEQYF
TRBD1,TRBV19,-,TRBJ2-3,TGTGCCAGTAGTATAGCTAGGACAGGGAGCACAGATACGCAGTATTTT,CASSIARTGSTDTQYF
-,TRBV19,few,TRBJ1-1,TGTGCCAGTAGTGCCAGGGGTGAAGCTTTCTTT,CASSARGEAFF
-,TRBV7-2,few,TRBJ2-1,TGTGCCAGCAGCTTAGGGACTGGACCGTACAATGAGCAGTTCTTC,CASSLGTGPYNEQFF
TRBD2,TRBV9,-,TRBJ2-3,TGTGCCAGCAGCGCTAGCGGGGGCCCCACAGATACGCAGTATTTT,CASSASGGPTDTQYF
-,TRBV7-3,-,TRBJ2-5,TGTGCCAGCAGCTTAGATGGGCTCCAGCAGACCCAGTACTTC,CASSLDGLQQTQYF
TRBD1,TRBV11-2,-,TRBJ2-5,TGTGCCAGCAGCCCAGTCCGGACAGGGGGCGCAGAGACCCAGTACTTC,CASSPVRTGGAETQYF
TRBD1,TRBV27,-,TRBJ1-2,TGTGCCAGCAGTCCCTTACAGGGGTATGGCTACACCTTC,CASSPLQGYGYTF
-,TRBV4-1,-,TRBJ1-1,TGCGCCAGCAGCCGCACACAGGGTTCGAACACTGAAGCTTTCTTT,CASSRTQGSNTEAFF
TRBD2,TRBV29-1,-,TRBJ2-2,TGCAGCGTTGAAGACCCCGCGGGACTAGCACACACCGGGGAGCTGTTTTTT,CSVEDPAGLAHTGELFF
-,TRBV23-1,-,TRBJ1-5,TGCGCCAGCAGTCAAGACAGGAATAGCAATCAGCCCCAGCATTTT,CASSQDRNSNQPQHF
TRBD1,TRBV6-4,medium-sized,TRBJ2-1,TGTGCCAGCAGCCCCTCTGGGACAGGGGTTTTACATGAGCAGTTCTTC,CASSPSGTGVLHEQFF
-,TRBV5-4,-,TRBJ1-2,TGTGCCAGCAGCTTGGGTCCGGGACACTCTAACTATGGCTACACCTTC,CASSLGPGHSNYGYTF